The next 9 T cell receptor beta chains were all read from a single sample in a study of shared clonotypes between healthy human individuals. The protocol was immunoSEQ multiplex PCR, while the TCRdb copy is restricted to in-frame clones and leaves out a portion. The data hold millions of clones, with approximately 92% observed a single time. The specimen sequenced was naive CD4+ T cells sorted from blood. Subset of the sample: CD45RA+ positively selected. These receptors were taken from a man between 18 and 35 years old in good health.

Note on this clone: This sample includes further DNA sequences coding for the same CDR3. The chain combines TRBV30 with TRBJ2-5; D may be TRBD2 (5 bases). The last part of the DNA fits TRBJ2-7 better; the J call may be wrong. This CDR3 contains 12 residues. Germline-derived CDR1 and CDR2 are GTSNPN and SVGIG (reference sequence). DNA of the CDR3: TGTGCCTGGAGTGTACGAGGGTACGAGCAGTACTTC. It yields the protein CAWSVRGYEQYF.

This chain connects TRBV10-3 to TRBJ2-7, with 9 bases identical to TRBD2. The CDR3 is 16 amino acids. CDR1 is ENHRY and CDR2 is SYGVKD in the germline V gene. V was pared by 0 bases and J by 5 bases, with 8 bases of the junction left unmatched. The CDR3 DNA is TGTGCCATCAGTGAGTCTTTAGCGGGAGTGGGCCACGAGCAGTACTTC. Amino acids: CAISESLAGVGHEQYF.

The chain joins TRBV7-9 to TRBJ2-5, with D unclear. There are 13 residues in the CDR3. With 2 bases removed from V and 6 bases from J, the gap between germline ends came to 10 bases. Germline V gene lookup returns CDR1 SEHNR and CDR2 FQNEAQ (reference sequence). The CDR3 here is CASSLSLGQTQYF. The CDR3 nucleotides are TGTGCCAGCAGCTTATCGCTCGGACAGACCCAGTACTTC.

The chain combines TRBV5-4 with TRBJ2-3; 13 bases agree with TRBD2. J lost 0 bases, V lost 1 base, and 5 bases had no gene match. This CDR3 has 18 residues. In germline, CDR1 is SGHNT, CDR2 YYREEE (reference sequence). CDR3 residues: CASSLPTSGGVSTDTQYF. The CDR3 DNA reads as TGTGCCAGCAGCTTGCCCACTAGCGGGGGGGTTAGCACAGATACGCAGTATTTT. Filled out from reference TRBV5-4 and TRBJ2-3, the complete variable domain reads ETGVTQSPTHLIKTRGQQVTLRCSSQSGHNTVSWYQQALGQGPQFIFQYYREEENGRGNFPPRFSGLQFPNYSSELNVNALELDDSALYLCASSLPTSGGVSTDTQYFGPGTRLTVL.

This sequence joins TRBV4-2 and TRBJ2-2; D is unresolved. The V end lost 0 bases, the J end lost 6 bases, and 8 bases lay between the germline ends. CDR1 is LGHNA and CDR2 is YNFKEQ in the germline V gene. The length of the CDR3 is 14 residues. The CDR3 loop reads CASSQEPSPGELFF. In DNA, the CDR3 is TGTGCCAGCAGCCAAGAGCCCAGCCCCGGGGAGCTGTTTTTT.

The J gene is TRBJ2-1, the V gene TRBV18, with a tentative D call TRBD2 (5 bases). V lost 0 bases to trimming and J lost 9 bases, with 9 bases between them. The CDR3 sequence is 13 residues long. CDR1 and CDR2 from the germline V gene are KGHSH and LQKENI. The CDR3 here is CASSPPGDGEQFF. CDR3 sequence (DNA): TGTGCCAGCTCACCACCGGGAGATGGTGAGCAGTTCTTC.

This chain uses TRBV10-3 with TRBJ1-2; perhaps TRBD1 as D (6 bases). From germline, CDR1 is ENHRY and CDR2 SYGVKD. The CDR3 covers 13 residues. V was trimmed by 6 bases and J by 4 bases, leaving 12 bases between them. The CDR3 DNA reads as TGTGCCATCAGCCTCGACAGGTTCTATGGCTACACCTTC. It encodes CAISLDRFYGYTF.

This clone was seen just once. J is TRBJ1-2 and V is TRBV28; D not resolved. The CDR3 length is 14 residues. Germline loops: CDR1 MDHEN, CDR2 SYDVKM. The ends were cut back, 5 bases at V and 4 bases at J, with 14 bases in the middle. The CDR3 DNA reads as TGTGCCAGCAGTGCCCAGGAGGGCGGCTATGGCTACACCTTC. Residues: CASSAQEGGYGYTF.

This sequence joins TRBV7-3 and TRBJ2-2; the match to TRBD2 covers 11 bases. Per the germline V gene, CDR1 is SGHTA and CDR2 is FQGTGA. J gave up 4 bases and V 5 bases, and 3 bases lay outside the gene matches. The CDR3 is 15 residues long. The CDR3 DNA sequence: TGTGCCAGCAGCCCTAGCGGGGGGACCACCGGGGAGCTGTTTTTT. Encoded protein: CASSPSGGTTGELFF.